Sequencing of this T cell receptor (beta chain) was carried out in a study of human T cells and chemical hapten exposure. Study summary: Donors were sensitized with 2% DPC on the upper inner arm.

This clonotype was seen a few times. The antigen is undetermined. Using its own MiXCR run on the RACE reads, TCRdb lists one record per CDR3 protein. The sample shows about 80,000 distinct CDR3 sequences, less than 15% of them seen only once. Findings of the study overall: After DPC sensitization, TCRs above 1 in 1000 frequency showed no change. The count of PT1 expanded TCRs correlated positively with patch test score.

The time point: pre-sensitization, week 0. Treatment described: therapeutic diphenylcyclopropenone sensitization with weekly scalp DPC. Each donor was an alopecia patient between 18 and 70 years of age who qualified for DPC. The CDR3 length is 20 residues. In germline, CDR1 is DFQATT, CDR2 SNEGSKA (reference sequence). The V segment lost 6 bases and the J segment 1 base; nucleotides outside the gene matches: 18. Specimen: whole blood, collected in connection with sensitization to the hapten diphenylcyclopropenone (DPC). V is TRBV20-1 and J is TRBJ1-6; TRBD1 matches 10 bases. The sequence derives from a woman aged 50 to 60 with alopecia areata. Some clones in this sample may be carry-over from other donors' samples. CDR3 in DNA: TGCAGTGCCACCTCGAGTAGGGACAGGGGTATCGGTTCCTATAATTCACCCCTCCACTTT. Protein product: CSATSSRDRGIGSYNSPLHF.